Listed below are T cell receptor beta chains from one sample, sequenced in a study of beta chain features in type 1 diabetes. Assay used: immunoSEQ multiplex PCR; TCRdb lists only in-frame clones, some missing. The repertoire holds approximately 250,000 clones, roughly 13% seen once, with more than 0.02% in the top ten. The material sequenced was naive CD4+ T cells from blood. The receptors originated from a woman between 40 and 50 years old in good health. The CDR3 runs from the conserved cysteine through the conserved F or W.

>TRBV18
CASSRDSMNTEAFF
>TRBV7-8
CASSLAGSSGGETQYF
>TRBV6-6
CASISQGWTFYEQYF
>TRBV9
CASSTGQAWSTEAFF
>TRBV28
CASRSGQDYGYTF
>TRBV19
CASSILQGPNSPLHF
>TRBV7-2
CASSIKGGVAGTTTPSQYF
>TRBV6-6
CASRPPGLTTDTQYF
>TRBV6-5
CASSYKQGFGYTF
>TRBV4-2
CASSRIGGDRDFSYEQYF
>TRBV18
CASSPPAGSGTEAFF
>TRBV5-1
CASSLTSGGRSYEQYF
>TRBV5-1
CASSMGQRYGYTF
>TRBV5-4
CASSFGTGKDTQYF
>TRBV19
CASRPDYAGELFF
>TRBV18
CASSSLQGARDYGYTF
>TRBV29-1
CSVRQISGNTIYF
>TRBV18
CASSPPERELSYEQYF
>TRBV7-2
CASSLDRQLTYGYTF
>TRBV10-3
CAISESAGQAGYTF
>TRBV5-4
CASSPKSAGREQYF
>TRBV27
CASSLSRLAGVNEQFF
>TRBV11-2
CASSLVASGHQETQYF
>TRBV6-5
CASSYSTGPPTEAFF
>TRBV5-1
CASSLADSPYEQYF